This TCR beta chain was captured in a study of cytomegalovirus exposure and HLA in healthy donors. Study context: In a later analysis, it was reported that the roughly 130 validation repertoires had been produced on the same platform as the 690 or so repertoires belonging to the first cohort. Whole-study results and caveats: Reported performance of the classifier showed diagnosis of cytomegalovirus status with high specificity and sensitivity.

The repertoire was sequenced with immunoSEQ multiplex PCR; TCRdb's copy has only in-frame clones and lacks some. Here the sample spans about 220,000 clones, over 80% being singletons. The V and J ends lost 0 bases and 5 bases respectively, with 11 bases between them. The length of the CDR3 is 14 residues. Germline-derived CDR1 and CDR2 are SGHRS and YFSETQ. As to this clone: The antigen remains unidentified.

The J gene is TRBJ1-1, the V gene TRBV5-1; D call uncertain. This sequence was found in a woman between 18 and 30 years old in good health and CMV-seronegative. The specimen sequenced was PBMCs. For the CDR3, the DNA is TGCGCCAGCAGCTTGGACAGCCCGGGGACTGAAGCTTTCTTT. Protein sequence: CASSLDSPGTEAFF.